This paragraph reports one T cell receptor beta chain. Its antigen is not known. This CDR3 has 11 residues. In germline, CDR1 is SQVTM, CDR2 ANQGSEA. Vbeta (60) and Jbeta (13) primers were used in the PCR. The protocol was immunoSEQ multiplex PCR, while the TCRdb copy is restricted to in-frame clones and leaves out a portion. The sample has some 160,000 clones; 65% to 80% are singletons. The entry originates in a study of cytomegalovirus exposure and HLA in healthy donors. Overall study context: Earlier sequencing of 150 million to 200 million T cells yielded 95 million to 120 million unique TCR beta sequences.

Study-level results: As was reported, the classifier diagnosed cytomegalovirus status with high specificity and sensitivity.

Material: PBMCs. The receptor was derived from a woman between 35 and 50 years old in good health and CMV-seropositive. V usage is TRBV29-1 and J usage is TRBJ1-1; maybe TRBD1 (5 bases). CDR3 bases: TGCCGGGGCGGGACGAACACTGAAGCTTTCTTT. This codes for CRGGTNTEAFF.